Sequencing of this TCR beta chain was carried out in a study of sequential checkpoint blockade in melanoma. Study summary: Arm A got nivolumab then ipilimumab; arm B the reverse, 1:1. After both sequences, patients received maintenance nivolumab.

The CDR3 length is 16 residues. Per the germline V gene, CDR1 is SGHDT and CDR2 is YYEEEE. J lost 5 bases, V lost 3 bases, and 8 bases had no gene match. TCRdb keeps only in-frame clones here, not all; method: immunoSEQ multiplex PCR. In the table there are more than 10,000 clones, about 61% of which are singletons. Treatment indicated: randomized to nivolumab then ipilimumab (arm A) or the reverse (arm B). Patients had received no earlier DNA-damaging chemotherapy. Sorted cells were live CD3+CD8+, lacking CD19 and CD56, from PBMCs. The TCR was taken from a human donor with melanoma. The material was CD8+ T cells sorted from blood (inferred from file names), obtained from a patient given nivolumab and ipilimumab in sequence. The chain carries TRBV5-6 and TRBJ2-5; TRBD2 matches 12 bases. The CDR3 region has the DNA TGTGCCAGCAGCTATCAGACTAGCGGGAGATGGGAGACCCAGTACTTC. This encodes CASSYQTSGRWETQYF.